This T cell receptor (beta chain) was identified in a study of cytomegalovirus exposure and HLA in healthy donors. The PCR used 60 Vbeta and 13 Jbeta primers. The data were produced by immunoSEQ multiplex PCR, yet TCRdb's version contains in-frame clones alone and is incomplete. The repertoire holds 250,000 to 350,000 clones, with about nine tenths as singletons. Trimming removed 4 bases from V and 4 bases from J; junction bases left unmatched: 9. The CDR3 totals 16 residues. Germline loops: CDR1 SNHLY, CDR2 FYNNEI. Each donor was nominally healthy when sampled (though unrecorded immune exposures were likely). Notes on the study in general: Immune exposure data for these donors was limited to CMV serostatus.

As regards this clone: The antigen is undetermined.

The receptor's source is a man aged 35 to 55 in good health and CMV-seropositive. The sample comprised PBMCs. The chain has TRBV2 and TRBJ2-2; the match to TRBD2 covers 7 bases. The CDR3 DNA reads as TGTGCCAGCAGTGGAGCGCTACTAGCGCGCACCGGGGAGCTGTTTTTT. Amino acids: CASSGALLARTGELFF.